The 25 T cell receptor beta chains reported below all come from one sample, sequenced in a study of a mutant IDH1 vaccine in newly diagnosed glioma (dated by TCRdb to the early 2020s). These receptors have no known antigen. The label giving this sample's time point can be read as: week 23, last vaccination. Each vaccine dose was 300 ug of a 20-mer mutant IDH1 peptide in Montanide, given subcutaneously with topical imiquimod. Libraries were built with the immunoSEQ multiplex PCR assay. The immuneACCESS repertoire file appears here via TCRdb, limited to in-frame rearrangements. These files lack a portion of the clones; in checked studies, under half of the deficit traces to unresolved V genes, and the cause of the others is not known. Counted in this sample were 88,000 or so clones; approximately 85% of them appeared once. The ten top clones hold 2% to 2.5% of the sample. The sequencing used PBMCs, collected from a glioma patient whose treatment included an IDH1 peptide vaccine. These receptors were obtained from a young man with glioma. Some clones in this sample may be carry-over from other donors' samples.

The chain combines TRBV4-2 with TRBJ1-2; D is possibly TRBD1 (5 bases). V was cut by 4 bases and J by 2 bases, with 11 bases left in between. This CDR3 contains 14 residues. Germline V gene data show CDR1 as LGHNA and CDR2 as YNFKEQ. The CDR3 region is CASSLYEGNYGYTF. The CDR3 region has the DNA TGTGCCAGCAGCCTATACGAGGGGAACTATGGCTACACCTTC.

The gene calls are TRBV30 and TRBJ1-1, with TRBD1 as a possible D gene (5 bases). Trimming took 5 bases from V and 5 from J, leaving 12 bases between them. The germline CDR1 and CDR2 sequences are GTSNPN and SVGIG (reference sequence). There are 12 residues in the CDR3. CDR3 nucleotides: TGTGCCTGGCAGGGTACGTGGACTGAAGCTTTCTTT. As protein: CAWQGTWTEAFF.

This rearrangement joins TRBV6-6 to TRBJ1-3, with D perhaps matching TRBD1 (6 bases). The CDR3 consists of 15 residues. V was pared by 2 bases and J by 7 bases, with 15 bases between. The germline V gene has CDR1 MNHNY and CDR2 SVGAGI (reference sequence). The CDR3 protein is CASSYTPNTGNTIYF. The CDR3 bases are TGTGCCAGCAGTTACACCCCGAATACAGGGAACACCATATATTTT.

As to this clone: Germline and junction disagree at one end, which may indicate a read error. The chain couples TRBV5-1 to TRBJ1-1; D uncertain. CDR3 length: 12 residues. The germline V gene has CDR1 SGHRS and CDR2 YFSETQ. The CDR3 bases are TGTGCCAGCAGCTCCTTGGGTAGTTGGGCTTTCTTT. Residues: CASSSLGSWAFF.

This sequence joins TRBV28 and TRBJ1-2, with TRBD1 matching over 10 bases. CDR3 length: 14 residues. J gave up 6 bases and V 3 bases, and 4 bases lay outside the gene matches. CDR1 and CDR2 (germline): MDHEN, SYDVKM. CDR3 region: CASSLGQGHDGYTF. The CDR3 DNA reads TGTGCCAGCAGTTTGGGACAGGGGCACGATGGCTACACCTTC.

The J gene is TRBJ1-6, the V gene TRBV4-3; maybe TRBD1 (5 bases). CDR1 and CDR2 (germline): LGHNA, YSLEER. The V gene lost 6 bases and the J gene lost 14 bases, with 17 bases spanning the gap. This CDR3 comprises 13 residues. In DNA, the CDR3 is TGCGCCAGCAGTTCACCGGGACTTTCGGCCCTCCACTTT. The encoded protein is CASSSPGLSALHF.

V and J are TRBV2 and TRBJ2-1; 11 nucleotides line up with TRBD2. Germline assignment: CDR1 SNHLY and CDR2 FYNNEI. Trimming took 6 bases from V and 3 from J; bases not matched to a gene: 1. The CDR3 runs 14 residues. Here the CDR3 DNA reads TGTGCCAGCAGAGGACTAGCGGGCTACAATGAGCAGTTCTTC. Its protein is CASRGLAGYNEQFF.

The rearrangement uses TRBV27 and TRBJ2-1; D uncertain. The V gene lost 1 base and the J gene lost 9 bases, with 4 bases spanning the gap. The CDR3 length is 11 residues. CDR1 MNHEY and CDR2 SMNVEV come from the germline V gene (reference sequence). CDR3 nucleotides: TGTGCCAGCAGTTTATTGGGTGAGCAGTTCTTC. Residues: CASSLLGEQFF.

The chain joins TRBV18 to TRBJ2-3; D unclear. The ends were cut back, 3 bases at V and 5 bases at J, with 6 bases in the middle. Germline values: CDR1 KGHSH, CDR2 LQKENI. The CDR3 contains 12 residues. The chain's CDR3 is CASSPLGDTQYF. The CDR3 DNA sequence: TGTGCCAGCTCACCCTTAGGAGATACGCAGTATTTT.

The chain is built from TRBV28 and TRBJ2-3, with 15 bases fitting TRBD2. CDR3 length: 14 amino acids. The J segment lost 6 bases and the V segment lost 9 bases, leaving 4 bases of the junction unmatched. Germline V gene lookup returns CDR1 MDHEN and CDR2 SYDVKM. The chain's CDR3 is CASGLAGGSDTQYF. The CDR3 DNA sequence: TGTGCCAGTGGACTAGCGGGAGGGTCCGATACGCAGTATTTT.

The rearrangement uses TRBV5-4 and TRBJ1-1; a weak D match, TRBD1 (6 bases). Per germline, CDR1 SGHNT and CDR2 YYREEE (reference sequence). V lost 0 bases and J lost 2, with 11 bases in between. This CDR3 has 15 residues. The CDR3 bases are TGTGCCAGCAGCTTGGGCACAGGGCCTAACACTGAAGCTTTCTTT. As protein: CASSLGTGPNTEAFF.

The chain is built from TRBV18 and TRBJ2-5, with D possibly TRBD1 on 5 matching bases. The V end was cut by 0 bases, the J end by 0 bases, with 8 bases between. In germline, CDR1 is KGHSH, CDR2 LQKENI. The CDR3 is 15 residues long. The CDR3 region is CASSPPGQYQETQYF. CDR3 DNA sequence: TGTGCCAGCTCACCACCGGGGCAGTACCAAGAGACCCAGTACTTC.

The V call is TRBV14, the J call TRBJ1-1; no reliable D call. This CDR3 comprises 13 residues. Per the germline V gene, CDR1 is SGHDN and CDR2 is FVKESK. Trimming took off 2 bases at V and 0 bases at J, with 4 bases between the two ends. The DNA of the CDR3 is TGTGCCAGCAGCCAATTTATGAACACTGAAGCTTTCTTT. This encodes CASSQFMNTEAFF.

This chain joins TRBV7-9 and TRBJ2-7; D gene unclear. CDR1 is SEHNR and CDR2 is FQNEAQ in the germline V gene (reference sequence). V lost 5 bases and J lost 0, with 23 bases in between. This CDR3 region has 18 residues. In nucleotides, the CDR3 is TGTGCCAGCAGCCCCCTTCCTGGTAAAGGACCTTTCTCCTACGAGCAGTACTTC. This sequence encodes CASSPLPGKGPFSYEQYF.

The rearrangement joins TRBV2 to TRBJ2-5, with D perhaps matching TRBD2 (5 bases). There are 14 residues in the CDR3. V gave up 7 bases and J gave up 5 bases, with 17 bases separating them. Germline CDR1 is SNHLY and CDR2 is FYNNEI. The CDR3 sequence: CASTSRTLQETQYF. In DNA, the CDR3 is TGTGCCAGCACCTCCCGGACTCTCCAGGAGACCCAGTACTTC.

V is TRBV5-1 and J is TRBJ1-1; 10 bases map to TRBD1. The CDR3 is made up of 16 amino acids. CDR1 and CDR2 (germline): SGHRS, YFSETQ. The V gene end was trimmed by 4 bases and the J gene end by 7 bases; junction bases not matched to a gene: 13. Written as DNA, the CDR3 is TGCGCCAGCAGCCCAGGACAGGGGGGGAGTGGTGGTGAAGCTTTCTTT. This sequence encodes CASSPGQGGSGGEAFF.

The chain carries TRBV5-5 and TRBJ2-7; D call uncertain. Germline CDR1 reads SGHKS; CDR2 reads YYEKEE (reference sequence). CDR3 size: 17 residues. V lost 1 base, J lost 0 bases, and 17 bases lay in between. The DNA for the CDR3 is TGTGCCAGCAGCTTGTCGGGTAGGCTACATCTCTCCTACGAGCAGTACTTC. Its protein is CASSLSGRLHLSYEQYF. The variable domain in full, completed from reference TRBV5-5 and TRBJ2-7, reads DAGVTQSPTHLIKTRGQQVTLRCSPISGHKSVSWYQQVLGQGPQFIFQYYEKEERGRGNFPDRFSARQFPNYSSELNVNALLLGDSALYLCASSLSGRLHLSYEQYFGPGTRLTVT.

V usage is TRBV7-2 and J usage is TRBJ2-7; D unclear. The length of the CDR3 is 12 residues. V was pared by 5 bases and J by 2 bases, with 7 bases between. Germline loops: CDR1 SGHTA, CDR2 FQGNSA. This chain's CDR3 is CASSRYAYEQYF. The CDR3 nucleotides are TGTGCCAGCAGCCGATATGCCTACGAGCAGTACTTC.

The chain is built from TRBV5-1 and TRBJ1-3, with D uncertain. V was pared by 4 bases and J by 2 bases, with 13 bases between. CDR3 size: 15 residues. CDR1 SGHRS and CDR2 YFSETQ come from the germline V gene. The CDR3: CASSPVGTTGNTIYF. CDR3 DNA sequence: TGCGCCAGCAGCCCGGTAGGAACCACTGGAAACACCATATATTTT.

The V gene is TRBV9, the J gene TRBJ2-7, with no clear D. Trimming took off 4 bases at V and 0 bases at J, with 11 bases between the two ends. The CDR3 extends over 14 amino acids. CDR1 SGDLS and CDR2 YYNGEE come from the germline V gene. This CDR3 reads CASSLHGGSYEQYF. The CDR3 bases are TGTGCCAGCAGCCTCCACGGTGGCTCCTACGAGCAGTACTTC. Together with reference TRBV9 and TRBJ2-7, the CDR3 gives the full variable domain: DSGVTQTPKHLITATGQRVTLRCSPRSGDLSVYWYQQSLDQGLQFLIQYYNGEERAKGNILERFSAQQFPDLHSELNLSSLELGDSALYFCASSLHGGSYEQYFGPGTRLTVT.

The V gene is TRBV18, the J gene TRBJ2-2; a weak D match, TRBD2 (5 bases). This CDR3 has 15 amino acids. Trimming left V 4 bases short and J 4 bases short, with 13 bases between. CDR1 is KGHSH, CDR2 LQKENI, per germline. For the CDR3, the DNA is TGTGCCAGCTCACGACCCGGGAATCCCACCGGGGAGCTGTTTTTT. Translated: CASSRPGNPTGELFF.

The V gene is TRBV7-9, the J gene TRBJ1-1; D unresolved. Trimming removed 5 bases at V and 1 base at J, with 11 bases between. This CDR3 has 14 amino acids. The germline V gene has CDR1 SEHNR and CDR2 FQNEAQ (reference sequence). CDR3 DNA sequence: TGTGCCAGCAGCCCTTCCTGGCGGAACACTGAAGCTTTCTTT. Translated, it gives CASSPSWRNTEAFF.

V and J are TRBV7-9 and TRBJ2-5, with TRBD1 identical over 8 bases. Germline loops: CDR1 SEHNR, CDR2 FQNEAQ (reference sequence). This CDR3 spans 15 amino acids. V dropped 6 bases and J dropped 5; count of bases not matched to a gene: 11. The CDR3 sequence: CASSSWTGQVETQYF. The DNA of the CDR3 is TGTGCCAGCAGTTCTTGGACAGGGCAGGTGGAGACCCAGTACTTC. Supplemented by reference TRBV7-9 and TRBJ2-5, the full variable domain reads DTGVSQNPRHKITKRGQNVTFRCDPISEHNRLYWYRQTLGQGPEFLTYFQNEAQLEKSRLLSDRFSAERPKGSFSTLEIQRTEQGDSAMYLCASSSWTGQVETQYFGPGTRLLVL.

The chain is built from TRBV7-9 and TRBJ1-2; 7 nucleotides agree with TRBD1. The J segment lost 6 bases and the V segment lost 2 bases, leaving 3 bases of the junction unmatched. The germline V gene has CDR1 SEHNR and CDR2 FQNEAQ (reference sequence). This CDR3 has 13 residues. In nucleotides, the CDR3 is TGTGCCAGCAGCTTATTAGGGGGCGATGGCTACACCTTC. Encoded protein: CASSLLGGDGYTF.

The chain couples TRBV9 to TRBJ1-5, with D possibly TRBD1 on 5 matching bases. Germline V gene sequence: CDR1 SGDLS, CDR2 YYNGEE. The ends were cut back, 0 bases at V and 1 base at J, with 5 bases in the middle. This CDR3 spans 14 amino acids. The CDR3 loop reads CASSVGQSNQPQHF. The CDR3 bases are TGTGCCAGCAGCGTAGGACAGAGCAATCAGCCCCAGCATTTT.